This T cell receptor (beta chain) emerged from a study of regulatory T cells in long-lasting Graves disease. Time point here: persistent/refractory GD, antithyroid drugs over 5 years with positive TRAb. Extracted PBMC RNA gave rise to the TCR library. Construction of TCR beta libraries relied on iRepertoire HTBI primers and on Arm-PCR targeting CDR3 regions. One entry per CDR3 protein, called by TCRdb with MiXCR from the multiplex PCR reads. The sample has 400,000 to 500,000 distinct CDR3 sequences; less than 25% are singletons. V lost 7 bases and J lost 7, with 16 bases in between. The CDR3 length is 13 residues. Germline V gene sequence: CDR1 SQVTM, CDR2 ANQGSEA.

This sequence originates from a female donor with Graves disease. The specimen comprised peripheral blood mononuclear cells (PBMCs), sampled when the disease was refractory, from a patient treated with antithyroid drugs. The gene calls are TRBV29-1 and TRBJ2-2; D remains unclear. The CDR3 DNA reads TGCAGCGCTACGAGACCCCTAGACGGGGAGCTGTTTTTT. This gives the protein CSATRPLDGELFF.